The 31 T cell receptor beta chains given below trace back to one sample, sequenced in a study of identifying expanded T cells in peripheral blood. Some clones are missing from TCRdb's copy, which holds only in-frame ones; the method was immunoSEQ multiplex PCR. The sample holds over 100,000 clones; roughly nine tenths are singletons and the top ten take more than 6.5%. What was sequenced was blood. These receptors were taken from a person aged 18-70 years in good health.

The genes are TRBV28 and TRBJ1-3, with TRBD1 identical over 8 bases. The germline CDR1 and CDR2 sequences are MDHEN and SYDVKM. This CDR3 comprises 14 residues. V was clipped by 5 bases and J by 4 bases; unmatched bases: 4. CDR3 coding DNA: TGTGCCAGCAGTACCACAGGGGGAGGAAACACCATATATTTT. It translates to CASSTTGGGNTIYF.

The chain recombines TRBV15 with TRBJ2-7; TRBD1 matches at 7 bases. The CDR3 is made up of 16 amino acids. Germline-derived CDR1 and CDR2 are LNHNV and YYDKDF (reference sequence). The junction had 10 bases not matched to a gene; V was cut back by 0 bases and J by 5 bases. The chain's CDR3 is CATSRDSAGGRHEQYF. The CDR3 DNA reads as TGTGCCACCAGCAGAGATTCGGCAGGGGGTCGCCACGAGCAGTACTTC.

The rearrangement joins TRBV9 to TRBJ2-3; 7 bases line up with TRBD1. This CDR3 comprises 15 residues. Looked up from germline, CDR1 is SGDLS and CDR2 is YYNGEE. Trimming removed 2 bases from V and 3 bases from J; junction bases left unmatched: 6. The CDR3 region has the DNA TGTGCCAGCAGCGTCGACAGGGTTGGGACAGATACGCAGTATTTT. This codes for CASSVDRVGTDTQYF.

The rearrangement uses TRBV29-1 and TRBJ2-1, with TRBD2 matching 12 bases. CDR1 SQVTM and CDR2 ANQGSEA come from the germline V gene. Unmatched junction bases numbered 5, after V lost 7 bases and J lost 7 bases. The CDR3 is 13 residues long. The CDR3 loop reads CSGWTSGENEQFF. CDR3 nucleotides: TGCAGCGGATGGACTAGCGGGGAGAATGAGCAGTTCTTC.

The chain joins TRBV5-6 to TRBJ2-1; TRBD2 agrees at 10 bases. The V segment lost 2 bases and the J segment 2 bases; nucleotides outside the gene matches: 13. The CDR3 has 19 residues. Per germline, CDR1 SGHDT and CDR2 YYEEEE. The CDR3 loop is CASSFLVAGGTSAYNEQFF. CDR3 nucleotides: TGTGCCAGCAGCTTTCTGGTAGCGGGGGGTACCAGCGCCTACAATGAGCAGTTCTTC.

The chain has TRBV7-3 and TRBJ2-3; maybe TRBD1 (6 bases). Trimming left V 2 bases short and J 9 bases short, with 9 bases between. The germline V gene encodes CDR1 SGHTA and CDR2 FQGTGA. This CDR3 is built from 12 residues. The CDR3 spells CASSLYRDTQYF. CDR3 nucleotide sequence: TGTGCCAGCAGCTTATACAGGGACACGCAGTATTTT.

Only a few counts were recorded for this clone. The rearrangement joins TRBV2 to TRBJ1-5, with a weak D call TRBD1 (6 bases). The germline gives CDR1 SNHLY, CDR2 FYNNEI. Trimming took 4 bases from V and 2 from J, leaving 9 bases between them. The CDR3 runs to 14 residues. CDR3 sequence (DNA): TGTGCCAGCAGTGCCAGACAGGGCAATCAGCCCCAGCATTTT. Protein sequence: CASSARQGNQPQHF.

The CDR3 sequence: CASSFNRGTGELFF. The CDR3, as DNA: TGTGCCAGCAGCTTTAATCGGGGGACCGGGGAGCTGTTTTTT. The V and J genes are TRBV11-1 and TRBJ2-2; D perhaps matches TRBD2 (6 bases). CDR1 is SGHAT, CDR2 FQDESV, per germline (reference sequence). The CDR3 sequence is 14 residues long. The ends were cut back, 3 bases at V and 5 bases at J, with 10 bases in the middle.

The chain combines TRBV7-3 with TRBJ2-2, with 11 positions matching TRBD2. The germline V gene encodes CDR1 SGHTA and CDR2 FQGTGA. The CDR3 runs 18 residues. Trimming took 1 base from V and 5 from J; bases not matched to a gene: 9. The CDR3 sequence: CASSLKSPSGGQTGELFF. The CDR3 DNA reads TGTGCCAGCAGCTTAAAATCCCCTAGCGGGGGGCAAACCGGGGAGCTGTTTTTT.

The rearrangement uses TRBV28 and TRBJ2-1, with D possibly TRBD1 on 6 matching bases. Germline CDR1 is MDHEN and CDR2 is SYDVKM. Trimming removed 0 bases at V and 13 bases at J, with 10 bases between. CDR3 length: 12 residues. The CDR3 sequence is CASSLWQGIQFF. DNA for the CDR3: TGTGCCAGCAGTTTATGGCAGGGGATTCAGTTCTTC.

This clone has more than one count but fewer than ten. This chain joins TRBV18 and TRBJ1-6; D ambiguous. V was trimmed by 4 bases and J by 5 bases, leaving 12 bases between them. The V gene's germline CDR1 is KGHSH and CDR2 LQKENI. The CDR3 has 15 residues. The CDR3 region is CASSRVGRNNSPLHF. As DNA, the CDR3 is TGTGCCAGCTCACGAGTTGGGCGAAATAATTCACCCCTCCACTTT.

This clone is a singleton in its sample. The chain employs TRBV18 and TRBJ2-5; D is uncertain. The germline CDR1 and CDR2 sequences are KGHSH and LQKENI. With 0 bases removed from V and 3 bases from J, the gap between germline ends came to 14 bases. The CDR3 has 16 amino acids. CDR3 sequence: CASSPPAAGLKETQYF. CDR3 nucleotides: TGTGCCAGCTCACCACCGGCAGCAGGTTTAAAAGAGACCCAGTACTTC.

The chain has TRBV5-5 and TRBJ2-7, with D uncertain. The CDR3 is 12 amino acids. V lost 2 bases to trimming and J lost 5 bases, with 8 bases between them. The germline V gene has CDR1 SGHKS and CDR2 YYEKEE (reference sequence). The CDR3, as DNA: TGTGCCAGCAGCTTCATCCCCCACGAGCAGTACTTC. Its translation is CASSFIPHEQYF.

J is TRBJ2-2 and V is TRBV27; 16 nucleotides line up with TRBD2. The CDR3 has 20 amino acids. V was clipped by 4 bases and J by 0 bases; unmatched bases: 8. The germline CDR1 and CDR2 sequences are MNHEY and SMNVEV (reference sequence). The CDR3 DNA reads TGTGCCAGCAGTTCCCCGGGACTAGCGGGAGGGTCCTCGAACACCGGGGAGCTGTTTTTT. It encodes CASSSPGLAGGSSNTGELFF.

This sequence joins TRBV5-4 and TRBJ2-2, with D maybe TRBD2 (5 bases). This CDR3 contains 14 residues. The ends were cut back, 4 bases at V and 6 bases at J, with 13 bases in the middle. Germline lookup yields CDR1 SGHNT and CDR2 YYREEE (reference sequence). CDR3 DNA sequence: TGTGCCAGCAGCATCGTTGGAGGACCCGGGGAGCTGTTTTTT. Translation gives CASSIVGGPGELFF. Using reference TRBV5-4 and TRBJ2-2 for the parts outside the CDR3, the full variable domain is ETGVTQSPTHLIKTRGQQVTLRCSSQSGHNTVSWYQQALGQGPQFIFQYYREEENGRGNFPPRFSGLQFPNYSSELNVNALELDDSALYLCASSIVGGPGELFFGEGSRLTVL.

This clone was observed once. The V and J genes are TRBV15 and TRBJ1-1; 8 bases align to TRBD1. J was trimmed by 11 bases and V by 0 bases; bases with no gene match: 5. Germline CDR1 reads LNHNV; CDR2 reads YYDKDF (reference sequence). The CDR3 runs to 13 residues. The CDR3 spells CATSRDPDREAFF. The CDR3 bases are TGTGCCACCAGCAGAGACCCGGACAGGGAGGCTTTCTTT.

This chain joins TRBV7-8 and TRBJ1-2, with a possible D match to TRBD1 (6 bases). The ends were cut back, 1 base at V and 6 bases at J, with 15 bases in the middle. From germline, CDR1 is SGHVS and CDR2 FQNEAQ. The CDR3 covers 15 residues. The CDR3: CASSLDRVPSDGYTF. Written as DNA, the CDR3 is TGTGCCAGCAGCTTAGACAGGGTTCCATCAGATGGCTACACCTTC.

This clone is a singleton in its sample. The chain uses TRBV7-2 and TRBJ2-7; 11 positions agree with TRBD2. Trimming removed 2 bases from V and 0 bases from J; junction bases left unmatched: 0. Germline V gene lookup returns CDR1 SGHTA and CDR2 FQGNSA. The CDR3 loop spans 15 amino acids. The CDR3 bases are TGTGCCAGCAGCTTACTAGCGGGGGGCTCCTACGAGCAGTACTTC. Translating gives CASSLLAGGSYEQYF.

The rearrangement links TRBV21-1 to TRBJ1-1; the D segment call TRBD1 is taken from the table without a DNA check. TRBV21-1 is flagged as a pseudogene. The CDR3 runs to 18 residues. The CDR3 is CASSKERTSGERDTEAFF. CDR3 DNA sequence: TGTGCCAGCAGCAAGGAACGGACGTCAGGGGAACGGGACACTGAAGCTTTCTTT.

The rearrangement joins TRBV5-4 to TRBJ2-3, with D maybe TRBD2 (6 bases). This CDR3 contains 16 residues. Germline CDR1 reads SGHNT; CDR2 reads YYREEE (reference sequence). The V end was cut by 5 bases, the J end by 4 bases, with 20 bases between. The CDR3 is CASRSEGGVRPDTQYF. In DNA form, the CDR3 reads TGTGCCAGCAGATCGGAGGGCGGGGTAAGACCAGATACGCAGTATTTT.

The chain recombines TRBV7-2 with TRBJ2-1; D is unresolved. This CDR3 is built from 14 residues. The V and J ends lost 4 bases and 9 bases respectively, with 16 bases between them. Germline CDR1 SGHTA, CDR2 FQGNSA. The chain's CDR3 is CASSSPPGISEQFF. The CDR3 coding sequence is TGTGCCAGCAGCTCCCCCCCTGGAATATCTGAGCAGTTCTTC.

The V and J genes are TRBV15 and TRBJ1-5, with 8 bases fitting TRBD1. The ends lost 1 base at V and 3 bases at J; junction bases unmatched: 2. The CDR3 spans 15 residues. The germline gives CDR1 LNHNV, CDR2 YYDKDF (reference sequence). The CDR3 is CATSRGQGFNQPQHF. CDR3 DNA sequence: TGTGCCACCAGCAGAGGACAGGGGTTCAATCAGCCCCAGCATTTT. The entire variable domain, with the rest obtained from reference TRBV15 and TRBJ1-5, is as follows: DAMVIQNPRYQVTQFGKPVTLSCSQTLNHNVMYWYQQKSSQAPKLLFHYYDKDFNNEADTPDNFQSRRPNTSFCFLDIRSPGLGDTAMYLCATSRGQGFNQPQHFGDGTRLSIL.

The V gene is TRBV25-1, the J gene TRBJ2-7, with a weak D call TRBD2 (5 bases). Germline CDR1 is MGHDK and CDR2 is SYGVNS. The CDR3 length is 15 residues. Trimming shortened V by 4 bases and J by 0 bases, and 13 bases separated the two germline ends. CDR3 bases: TGTGCCAGCAGTGGGGCCAATCGGGGCTCCTACGAGCAGTACTTC. Its translation: CASSGANRGSYEQYF.

The CDR3 is CASSIVDGELFF. CDR3 coding DNA: TGTGCCAGTAGTATAGTAGACGGGGAGCTGTTTTTT. The J gene is TRBJ2-2, the V gene TRBV19; no reliable D call. Germline V gene sequence: CDR1 LNHDA, CDR2 SQIVND (reference sequence). Trimming shortened V by 1 base and J by 7 bases, and 4 bases separated the two germline ends. The CDR3 is 12 amino acids.

J is TRBJ1-3 and V is TRBV9; no clear D gene. V dropped 4 bases and J dropped 3 bases, with 17 bases sitting between them. This CDR3 has 16 residues. The V gene's germline CDR1 is SGDLS and CDR2 YYNGEE. The CDR3 here is CASSPLGTRIGNTIYF. Written as DNA, the CDR3 is TGTGCCAGCAGCCCCCTGGGAACTCGCATTGGAAACACCATATATTTT.

The genes are TRBV7-3 and TRBJ2-1; 9 nucleotides agree with TRBD1. Germline assignment: CDR1 SGHTA and CDR2 FQGTGA. The CDR3 runs to 14 residues. V dropped 5 bases and J dropped 8; count of bases not matched to a gene: 7. DNA for the CDR3: TGTGCCAGCAGCCGCCAGACAGGGGGATATGAGCAGTTCTTC. This codes for CASSRQTGGYEQFF. The whole variable domain, filled in from reference TRBV7-3 and TRBJ2-1, reads GAGVSQTPSNKVTEKGKYVELRCDPISGHTALYWYRQSLGQGPEFLIYFQGTGAADDSGLPNDRFFAVRPEGSVSTLKIQRTERGDSAVYLCASSRQTGGYEQFFGPGTRLTVL.

This clone was observed a few times. J is TRBJ1-5 and V is TRBV11-2; a possible D gene is TRBD1 (6 bases). With 2 bases removed from V and 5 bases from J, the gap between germline ends came to 10 bases. The germline gives CDR1 SGHAT, CDR2 FQNNGV. CDR3 length: 14 amino acids. The CDR3 sequence: CASSLYREYQPQHF. CDR3 coding DNA: TGTGCCAGCAGCTTATACAGGGAATATCAGCCCCAGCATTTT.

The chain employs TRBV7-9 and TRBJ1-1, with a weak D call TRBD1 (5 bases). The CDR3 is 14 residues long. Germline lookup yields CDR1 SEHNR and CDR2 FQNEAQ (reference sequence). Trimming cost V 0 bases and J 4 bases, with 9 bases left between them. DNA for the CDR3: TGTGCCAGCAGCTTAGCTAGCGGGGGCACTGAAGCTTTCTTT. Encoded protein: CASSLASGGTEAFF.

V usage is TRBV9 and J usage is TRBJ2-1; D is possibly TRBD2 (7 bases). This CDR3 is built from 15 residues. Germline loops: CDR1 SGDLS, CDR2 YYNGEE. V was trimmed by 4 bases and J by 9 bases, leaving 20 bases between them. For the CDR3, the DNA is TGTGCCAGCAGCACTATAGCGGGCGAAGGGGGTGAGCAGTTCTTC. Its protein is CASSTIAGEGGEQFF.

The CDR3 spells CASSLGDGEQYF. As DNA, the CDR3 is TGTGCCAGCAGCTTAGGGGATGGCGAGCAGTACTTC. This chain joins TRBV7-3 and TRBJ2-7; D is undetermined. Trimming left V 2 bases short and J 6 bases short, with 8 bases between. The V gene's germline CDR1 is SGHTA and CDR2 FQGTGA. The CDR3 sequence is 12 residues long.

The chain employs TRBV18 and TRBJ1-1; D is possibly TRBD1 (5 bases). Germline CDR1 and CDR2: KGHSH and LQKENI. This CDR3 contains 15 residues. Trimming took off 0 bases at V and 5 bases at J, with 13 bases between the two ends. The CDR3 coding sequence is TGTGCCAGCTCACCACCTTACGGGGGAGGGACTGAAGCTTTCTTT. Translating it yields CASSPPYGGGTEAFF.